This TCR beta chain is from a study of OX40 agonist ivuxolimab in advanced cancers. Turning to the study itself: Of mixed ages from 23 to 79 and averaging roughly 66 years, the group was around 78% male. Prior therapy, whether anti-PD-1, anti-PD-L1 or anti-CTLA-4, was allowed, and roughly 41% had some.

With baseline, cycle 4 day 1, and cycle 7 day 1 as timepoints, blood was sampled. This clone was seen only once. Its antigen is as yet unknown. Clones were read by immunoSEQ multiplex PCR, and TCRdb kept only the in-frame ones, dropping some. The sample has about 69,000 clones; around 90% are singletons. The CDR3 is made up of 11 amino acids. The V gene end was trimmed by 6 bases and the J gene end by 5 bases; junction bases not matched to a gene: 3. CDR1 is DFQATT, CDR2 SNEGSKA, per germline (reference sequence). General observations from the study: The antigens recognized by the expanded peripheral T cells, that is their antigen specificity, were not determined.

Sequenced material: CD4+ or CD8+ T cells sorted from blood, taken in a trial of the OX40 agonist ivuxolimab. The chain links TRBV20-1 to TRBJ2-7; TRBD1 matches 8 bases. The clonotype was recovered from an adult with an advanced solid tumor such as melanoma, head and neck, liver or kidney cancer. CDR3 in DNA: TGCAGTGCCGCGACAGGGGACGAGCAGTACTTC. Amino acids: CSAATGDEQYF.